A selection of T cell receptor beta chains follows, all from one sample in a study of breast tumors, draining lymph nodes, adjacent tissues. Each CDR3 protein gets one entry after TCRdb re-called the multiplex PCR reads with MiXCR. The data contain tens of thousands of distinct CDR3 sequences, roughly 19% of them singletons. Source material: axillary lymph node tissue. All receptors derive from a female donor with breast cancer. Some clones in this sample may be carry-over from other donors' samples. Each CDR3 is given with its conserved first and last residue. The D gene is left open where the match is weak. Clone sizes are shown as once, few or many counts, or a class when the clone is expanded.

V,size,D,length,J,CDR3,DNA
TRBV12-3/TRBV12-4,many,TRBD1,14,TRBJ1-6,CASSPGTGGTPLHF,TGTGCCAGCAGTCCCGGGACAGGGGGCACCCCCCTCCACTTT
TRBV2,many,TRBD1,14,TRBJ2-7,CASSVDRGPYEQYF,TGTGCCAGCAGCGTCGACAGGGGGCCCTACGAGCAGTACTTC
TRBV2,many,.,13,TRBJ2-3,CASSDSATDTQYF,TGTGCCAGCAGTGATAGCGCCACAGATACGCAGTATTTT
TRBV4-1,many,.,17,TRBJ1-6,CASSHTFVPGEGSPLHF,TGCGCCAGCAGCCACACCTTCGTCCCGGGCGAGGGTTCACCCCTCCACTTT
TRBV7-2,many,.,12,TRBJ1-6,CASSLDETALHF,TGTGCCAGCAGCTTAGACGAGACGGCCCTCCACTTT
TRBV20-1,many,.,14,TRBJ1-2,CSARRPQGFYGYTF,TGCAGTGCTAGGCGCCCTCAGGGATTTTATGGCTACACCTTC
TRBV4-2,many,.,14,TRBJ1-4,CASSQGPAGEKLFF,TGTGCCAGCAGCCAAGGACCGGCGGGGGAAAAACTGTTTTTT
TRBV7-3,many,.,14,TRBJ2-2,CASSPQGNTGELFF,TGTGCCAGCAGCCCCCAGGGGAACACCGGGGAGCTGTTTTTT
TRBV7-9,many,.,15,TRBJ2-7,CASSHDIRAPFEQYF,TGTGCCAGCAGCCACGACATCAGGGCGCCTTTCGAGCAGTACTTC
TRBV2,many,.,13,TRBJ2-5,CASSQGLQETQYF,TGTGCCAGCAGCCAGGGACTTCAAGAGACCCAGTACTTC